This is a list of T cell receptor beta chains from one sample in a study of long-term antiretroviral therapy in people with HIV. The table came from immunoSEQ multiplex PCR; TCRdb's copy has only in-frame clones and leaves some out. This sample has approximately 39,000 clones, with 75% to 90% found just once. Sequenced here: unsorted PBMCs, sampled 1.5 years after starting antiretroviral therapy. The source is a young man with HIV. CDR3s include the opening cysteine and the closing phenylalanine or tryptophan. The D gene is left open where the match is weak. Clone size is stated in some rows and not others, as once, few, many or a class when expanded.

size	length	J	V	D	DNA	CDR3
NA	17	TRBJ1-3	TRBV25-1	NA	TGTGCCAGCAGTGAATTGACGGGGGGAGCCTCTGGAAACACCATATATTTT	CASSELTGGASGNTIYF
NA	14	TRBJ1-5	TRBV19	TRBD1	TGTGCCAGTAGACAGGGGGCTATCGATCAGCCCCAGCATTTT	CASRQGAIDQPQHF
NA	15	TRBJ2-5	TRBV5-4	NA	TGTGCCAGCAGCCTTACGTCAGGGCTGCAAGAGACCCAGTACTTC	CASSLTSGLQETQYF
NA	13	TRBJ1-2	TRBV5-6	TRBD1	TGTGCCAGCAGCTTGGGGACAGGGGCCGACTACACCTTC	CASSLGTGADYTF
NA	20	TRBJ1-4	TRBV18	TRBD1	TGTGCCAGCTCACCGATTTTTGGTGGGACAGCTTCTAAAGGGAATGAAAAACTGTTTTTT	CASSPIFGGTASKGNEKLFF
NA	11	TRBJ2-7	TRBV20-1	NA	TGCAGTGCTCGCAGCTTGAACCAGCAGTACTTC	CSARSLNQQYF
NA	15	TRBJ2-7	TRBV7-6	NA	TGTGCCAGCAGCTTAGGAAACGTTGGTTCCTACGAGCAGTACTTC	CASSLGNVGSYEQYF
NA	18	TRBJ2-3	TRBV11-2	TRBD2	TGTGCCAGCAGCTCCACTTTTAGCGGGAGTGGTGGCACAGATACGCAGTATTTT	CASSSTFSGSGGTDTQYF
NA	15	TRBJ2-1	TRBV9	NA	TGTGCCAGCAGCGTGGGGAGGACTCCCGGCAATGAGCAGTTCTTC	CASSVGRTPGNEQFF
NA	13	TRBJ1-2	TRBV7-9	NA	TGTGCCAGCAGCTTATGGGGGCTTCAGGGCTACACCTTC	CASSLWGLQGYTF
NA	14	TRBJ1-1	TRBV28	NA	TGTGCCAGCAGTGTGGGGGCTTTGAACACTGAAGCTTTCTTT	CASSVGALNTEAFF
NA	13	TRBJ2-7	TRBV18	NA	TGTGCCAGCTCACCAACAGAGACCTACGAGCAGTACTTC	CASSPTETYEQYF
medium-sized	17	TRBJ2-6	TRBV7-8	TRBD1	TGTGCCAGCAGCTCCGGTGACAGGGGGACTGGGGCCAACGTCCTGACTTTC	CASSSGDRGTGANVLTF
NA	17	TRBJ2-2	TRBV5-1	NA	TGCGCCAGCAGCTTGATTGTTGGCAGGGGCAACACCGGGGAGCTGTTTTTT	CASSLIVGRGNTGELFF
NA	11	TRBJ2-7	TRBV19	NA	TGTGCCAGTAGTAACTCCTACGAGCAGTACTTC	CASSNSYEQYF
NA	15	TRBJ2-7	TRBV13	NA	TGTGCCAGCATCAGGCAAGGTAATCCCCCCTACGAGCAGTACTTC	CASIRQGNPPYEQYF
NA	13	TRBJ1-2	TRBV28	NA	TGTGCCAGCAGTTTGGGGTACCAGTATGGCTACACCTTC	CASSLGYQYGYTF
NA	14	TRBJ2-7	TRBV19	NA	TGTGCCAGTAGTATCTTCGGGAACCCCTACGAGCAGTACTTC	CASSIFGNPYEQYF
NA	18	TRBJ2-2	TRBV5-5	TRBD1	TGTGCCAGCAGCTTGAGGCGACTGGGACAGGGCTACACCGGGGAGCTGTTTTTT	CASSLRRLGQGYTGELFF
once	13	TRBJ2-3	TRBV4-3	NA	TGCGCCAGCAGCCAAGTCTATGCCGGTACGCAGTATTTT	CASSQVYAGTQYF
NA	15	TRBJ1-2	TRBV5-4	NA	TGTGCCAGCAGCTCCGGGGCCGCTAACCTCTATGGCTACACCTTC	CASSSGAANLYGYTF
once	12	TRBJ1-1	TRBV19	NA	TGTGCCAGTAGTATCGGGCGAGCTGAAGCTTTCTTT	CASSIGRAEAFF
NA	14	TRBJ1-1	TRBV5-4	NA	TGTGCCAGCAGCTTGGGGGCGTGGAACACTGAAGCTTTCTTT	CASSLGAWNTEAFF
NA	15	TRBJ2-3	TRBV5-4	NA	TGTGCCAGCAGCCCAGTGGGAGGAGGAACAGATACGCAGTATTTT	CASSPVGGGTDTQYF
NA	14	TRBJ2-7	TRBV7-9	NA	TGTGCCAGCAGCCCTGATGGAGTAAACTACGAGCAGTACTTC	CASSPDGVNYEQYF
once	17	TRBJ1-1	TRBV5-1	NA	TGCGCCAGCAGCTTGTATGGGGGATCCGGACTCAACACTGAAGCTTTCTTT	CASSLYGGSGLNTEAFF